This TCR beta chain was sequenced in a study of blood T cell repertoires in COVID-19. Study summary: Specimens from acute and convalescent COVID-19 originated in the United States, Italy and Spain. Sources were T cells, B-cell-depleted T cells, or PBMCs; the material itself was cDNA or gDNA.

Measured with immunoSEQ multiplex PCR; TCRdb has only the in-frame clones, and not every one. The data contain 210,000 or so clones, about four fifths of them singletons. Specimen: peripheral blood. The sequence derives from a woman at least 80 years old with acute or convalescent COVID-19.

Here the CDR3 reads CASSLVYNSGGPMNTEAFF. The CDR3 DNA follows: TGTGCCAGCAGCTTAGTCTATAACTCTGGGGGCCCCATGAACACTGAAGCTTTCTTT. The V call is TRBV7-9, the J call TRBJ1-1, with D tentatively TRBD1 (6 bases). The CDR3 has 19 residues. V was pared by 1 base and J by 0 bases, with 21 bases between. Per the germline V gene, CDR1 is SEHNR and CDR2 is FQNEAQ (reference sequence).